These 5 T cell receptor beta chains share one sample of origin, sequenced in a study of blood T cell repertoires in COVID-19. Clones were read by immunoSEQ multiplex PCR, and TCRdb kept only the in-frame ones, dropping some. This table holds some 110,000 clones, approximately 85% found once. Sequencing was performed on peripheral blood. These receptor sequences come from a woman of 80 years or more with COVID-19, enrolled during active disease.

The rearrangement uses TRBV2 and TRBJ1-2, with 12 positions matching TRBD1. Per germline, CDR1 SNHLY and CDR2 FYNNEI. The CDR3 runs to 15 residues. V gave up 7 bases and J gave up 4 bases; unmatched junction bases: 7. The chain's CDR3 is CASTVGTGGLYGYTF. The CDR3 nucleotides read TGTGCCAGCACCGTCGGGACAGGGGGCCTCTATGGCTACACCTTC. The variable domain in full, with the rest retrieved from reference TRBV2 and TRBJ1-2, is EPEVTQTPSHQVTQMGQEVILRCVPISNHLYFYWYRQILGQKVEFLVSFYNNEISEKSEIFDDQFSVERPDGSNFTLKIRSTKLEDSAMYFCASTVGTGGLYGYTFGSGTRLTVV.

The chain links TRBV6-6 to TRBJ2-7; D gene ambiguous. The germline gives CDR1 MNHNY, CDR2 SVGAGI (reference sequence). The V end lost 7 bases, the J end lost 1 base, and 11 bases lay between the germline ends. The CDR3 runs 13 residues. This CDR3 reads CASTLPGSYEQYF. The CDR3 coding sequence is TGTGCCAGCACACTACCCGGATCCTACGAGCAGTACTTC.

This chain connects TRBV5-5 to TRBJ2-7; 11 bases map to TRBD2. Germline CDR1 SGHKS, CDR2 YYEKEE (reference sequence). The junction had 1 base not matched to a gene; V was cut back by 0 bases and J by 2 bases. The CDR3 contains 15 residues. The CDR3, as DNA: TGTGCCAGCAGCTTGGATAGCGGGAGGGCCTACGAGCAGTACTTC. Protein: CASSLDSGRAYEQYF.

The chain combines TRBV3-1 (or the pseudogene TRBV3-2) with TRBJ2-1; 13 positions match TRBD2. The CDR3 totals 15 residues. V lost 4 bases, J lost 9 bases, and 6 bases stayed unmatched. Germline-derived CDR1 and CDR2 are LGHDT and YNNKEL (reference sequence). Here the CDR3 reads CASSRTSGRYGEQFF. CDR3 coding DNA: TGTGCCAGCAGCCGGACTAGCGGGAGATACGGTGAGCAGTTCTTC.

V gene TRBV9 combines with J gene TRBJ2-7; 10 bases map to TRBD2. Per the germline V gene, CDR1 is SGDLS and CDR2 is YYNGEE. This CDR3 contains 15 residues. V was pared by 3 bases and J by 7 bases, with 10 bases of the junction left unmatched. CDR3 sequence (DNA): TGTGCCAGCAGCGCCTCCGGGACTAGCGTGGGGGAGCAGTACTTC. It is translated as CASSASGTSVGEQYF.